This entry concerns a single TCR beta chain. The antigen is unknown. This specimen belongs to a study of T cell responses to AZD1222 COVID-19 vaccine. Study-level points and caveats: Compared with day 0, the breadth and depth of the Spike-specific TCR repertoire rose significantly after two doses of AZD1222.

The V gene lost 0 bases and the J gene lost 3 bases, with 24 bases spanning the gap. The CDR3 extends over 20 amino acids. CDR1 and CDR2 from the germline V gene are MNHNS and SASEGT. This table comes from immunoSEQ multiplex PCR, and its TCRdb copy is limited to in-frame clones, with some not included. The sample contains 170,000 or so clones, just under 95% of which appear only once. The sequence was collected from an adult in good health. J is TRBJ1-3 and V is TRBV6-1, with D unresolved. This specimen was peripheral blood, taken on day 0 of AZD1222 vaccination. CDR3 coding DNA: TGTGCCAGCAGTGAAGCAGTAGGGTCAAACAACTTACCCCGTGGAAACACCATATATTTT. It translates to CASSEAVGSNNLPRGNTIYF.